The rows below give T cell receptor beta chains drawn from one sample of a study of blood T cell repertoires in COVID-19. TCRdb's table, derived via immunoSEQ multiplex PCR, lists solely in-frame clones and lacks some. The repertoire has fewer than 250,000 clones, around nine tenths of them found once; the top ten carry around 7%. The sequenced sample consisted of PBMCs or T cells enriched from blood (not recorded which). The receptors originated from a man aged 25 to 45 in a cohort exposed to, infected with or recovered from COVID-19 (not recorded which). CDR3s include the opening cysteine and the closing phenylalanine or tryptophan. A D gene is named only where the DNA matches it firmly. Clone size is shown for a subset of rows, as once, few, many or a class of expanded clone.

clone size: .
D gene: TRBD1
J gene: TRBJ1-3
V gene: TRBV7-6
CDR3 DNA: TGTGCCAGCAGCTTAGGCACAGGGGGGGAGGACACCATATATTTT
CDR3 protein: CASSLGTGGEDTIYF

clone size: .
D gene: .
J gene: TRBJ2-2
V gene: TRBV5-1
CDR3 DNA: TGCGCCAGCAGCTTGCACGGGGAGCTGTTTTTT
CDR3 protein: CASSLHGELFF

clone size: many
D gene: TRBD1
J gene: TRBJ2-7
V gene: TRBV6-5
CDR3 DNA: TGTGCCAGCAGTTACGGGGACAGCTCCTACGAGCAGTACTTC
CDR3 protein: CASSYGDSSYEQYF

clone size: .
D gene: .
J gene: TRBJ1-2
V gene: TRBV9
CDR3 DNA: TGTGCCAGCAGCGCCCGGACGGGGGGTGGCTACACCTTC
CDR3 protein: CASSARTGGGYTF

clone size: .
D gene: .
J gene: TRBJ1-2
V gene: TRBV29-1
CDR3 DNA: TGCAGCGTAAGCCTTTTTGCTAACTATGGCTACACCTTC
CDR3 protein: CSVSLFANYGYTF

clone size: .
D gene: .
J gene: TRBJ1-6
V gene: TRBV3-1/TRBV3-2
CDR3 DNA: TGTGCCAGCGAGGGAGACAATTCACCCCTCCACTTT
CDR3 protein: CASEGDNSPLHF

clone size: many
D gene: TRBD2
J gene: TRBJ2-3
V gene: TRBV7-6
CDR3 DNA: TGTGCCAGCAGCTTAAACCAGGTAGCGGGAGGGAGCACAGATACGCAGTATTTT
CDR3 protein: CASSLNQVAGGSTDTQYF

clone size: .
D gene: TRBD2
J gene: TRBJ2-3
V gene: TRBV9
CDR3 DNA: TGTGCCAGCAGCGCAGACCGACTAGCGGGAGGGACCGATACGCAGTATTTT
CDR3 protein: CASSADRLAGGTDTQYF

clone size: .
D gene: .
J gene: TRBJ1-1
V gene: TRBV28
CDR3 DNA: TGTGCCAGCAGTTTGCAGGGGCCCTCGGAAGCTGAAGCTTTCTTT
CDR3 protein: CASSLQGPSEAEAFF

clone size: .
D gene: .
J gene: TRBJ2-1
V gene: TRBV4-3
CDR3 DNA: TGCGCCAGCAGAGCGGGTGGTGAGCAGTTCTTC
CDR3 protein: CASRAGGEQFF

clone size: .
D gene: TRBD2
J gene: TRBJ2-7
V gene: TRBV19
CDR3 DNA: TGTGCCAGTAGTATCGGGGGGTACGAGCAGTACTTC
CDR3 protein: CASSIGGYEQYF

clone size: .
D gene: TRBD1
J gene: TRBJ1-5
V gene: TRBV6-2/TRBV6-3
CDR3 DNA: TGTGCCAGCAGTTACTCGGGACAGGGTTATCAGCCCCAGCATTTT
CDR3 protein: CASSYSGQGYQPQHF